This paragraph reports one T cell receptor beta chain. The antigen is undetermined. This sample stems from a study of CD8+CD57+ T cells in acquired aplastic anemia. General observations from the study: Fewer than 30 CD8+ CDR3 sequences were shared between patients and controls.

V was cut by 4 bases and J by 3 bases, with 15 bases left in between. Looked up from germline, CDR1 is LNHDA and CDR2 is SQIVND (reference sequence). This CDR3 is built from 15 residues. TCR beta VDJ and CDR3 profiling used genomic DNA as template. TCRdb re-called the reads with MiXCR, one entry per CDR3 protein. The top ten hold roughly 60% of the sample, which has about 95,000 distinct CDR3 sequences, around 68% seen once. CD8+CD57+ cell expansion, shown by flow cytometry, had occurred in the patients selected for sequencing. Severe acquired aplastic anemia was present in all patients. The blood sampling took place in patients who had so far received no therapy.

The clonotype was recovered from a human donor with aplastic anemia. V is TRBV19 and J is TRBJ1-2; TRBD1 is a possible D gene (5 bases). Sequencing used sorted CD4+, CD8+, or CD8+CD57+ T cells (not recorded which) from PBMCs. The CDR3 region is CASSTDRDGDYGYTF. CDR3 nucleotide sequence: TGTGCCAGTAGTACCGACCGGGACGGAGACTATGGCTACACCTTC.